Below, one T cell receptor (beta chain) is given with its context. The data are from a study of blood T cell repertoires in COVID-19. Overall study context: Acute and convalescent COVID-19 specimens originated in the United States, Italy and Spain.

The CDR3 is made up of 13 amino acids. Germline assignment: CDR1 LNHDA and CDR2 SQIVND (reference sequence). V was pared by 5 bases and J by 0 bases, with 7 bases between. Sequenced by immunoSEQ multiplex PCR; TCRdb stores in-frame clones only, minus some. The sample yields 120,000 or so clones, roughly four fifths seen once. This TCR derives from a woman aged 60-70 years with acute or convalescent COVID-19. Sequenced material: peripheral blood. This chain uses TRBV19 with TRBJ2-5; D is unclear. CDR3 DNA: TGTGCCAGTAGTTTACAGCACCAAGAGACCCAGTACTTC. This codes for CASSLQHQETQYF.